This TCR beta chain was identified during a study of cytomegalovirus exposure and HLA in healthy donors. This clone has a handful of counts. The PCR contained 60 Vbeta and 13 Jbeta primers. Only in-frame clones appear in the TCRdb table, and some are missing; sequencing was by immunoSEQ multiplex PCR. The top ten hold 2.1% of the sample, which has 85,000 to 90,000 clones, about 70% seen once. The V and J ends lost 3 bases and 8 bases, in that order; junction bases with no gene match: 4. The CDR3 runs to 14 residues. CDR1 and CDR2 from the germline V gene are PRHDT and FYEKMQ (reference sequence). The rearrangement joins TRBV13 to TRBJ2-3, with 11 bases fitting TRBD2. This clonotype was obtained from a man aged 30-40 years in good health and CMV-seronegative. The sequencing input was PBMCs. This chain's CDR3 is CASSFSGRGTTQYF. The CDR3 DNA is TGTGCCAGCAGCTTTAGCGGGAGGGGGACTACGCAGTATTTT.